The following is a TCR beta chain sequence with its context. This sample was taken from a study of blood T cell repertoires in COVID-19. Across the whole study: PBMCs, B-cell-depleted T cells, or T cells were the source of the cDNA or gDNA that made up the material.

Germline CDR1 is MNHEY and CDR2 is SMNVEV (reference sequence). V lost 9 bases, J lost 2 bases, and 13 bases lay in between. This CDR3 has 13 amino acids. Libraries were prepared by immunoSEQ multiplex PCR; TCRdb keeps only in-frame clonotypes and omits some of them. The table lists around 140,000 clones, more than 75% of them singletons. Sample: PBMCs or T cells enriched from blood (not recorded which). This TCR was sampled from a man aged 60-69 years who had recovered from COVID-19. This chain connects TRBV27 to TRBJ2-5; D is unclear. The CDR3 spells CASKLQEQETQYF. The CDR3 nucleotides read TGTGCCAGTAAGCTGCAAGAACAAGAGACCCAGTACTTC.